This T cell receptor (beta chain) originates from a study of OX40 agonist ivuxolimab in advanced cancers. Turning to this clone: Its antigen remains unknown.

J was trimmed by 4 bases and V by 5 bases; bases with no gene match: 7. Germline values: CDR1 SGDLS, CDR2 YYNGEE. The CDR3 spans 14 residues. Produced via immunoSEQ multiplex PCR; TCRdb's table is partial and in-frame only. The sample carries about 60,000 clones, 85% recorded once. General study results and limits: CD4+ and CD8+ blood T cells expanded clonally by week 6 at 0.1 to 3.0 mg/kg. Mean expanded clone counts were higher in CD8+ than CD4+ T cells. The 0.1-3.0 mg/kg partial responders had among the lowest clonal expansion.

The clonotype comes from an adult with an advanced solid tumor such as melanoma, head and neck, liver or kidney cancer. The sample consisted of CD4+ or CD8+ T cells sorted from blood, taken in a trial of the OX40 agonist ivuxolimab. The rearrangement links TRBV9 to TRBJ2-5; TRBD1 aligns across 8 bases. CDR3 amino acids: CASSMTGAGETQYF. As DNA, the CDR3 is TGTGCCAGCAGTATGACAGGGGCGGGAGAGACCCAGTACTTC.